The 30 T cell receptor beta chains in this list originate from one sample, sequenced in a study of blood T cell repertoires in COVID-19. Clones were sequenced by immunoSEQ multiplex PCR, and TCRdb holds only the in-frame ones, with some missing. Of roughly 24,000 clones listed, roughly 89% are singletons. The sequencing input was peripheral blood. The receptor source for this set is a woman between 55 and 75 years old with active COVID-19.

The chain is built from TRBV21-1 and TRBJ1-2; the DNA was not used to check the table's D call, TRBD1. TRBV21-1 is designated a pseudogene. The CDR3 spans 16 residues. CDR3 residues: CASSKARTETNYGYTF. CDR3 DNA: TGTGCCAGCAGCAAAGCCAGGACAGAAACTAACTATGGCTACACCTTC.

In this sample, this clone turned up once. This chain uses TRBV11-2 with TRBJ2-7, with D possibly being TRBD2 (5 bases). Germline V lookup: CDR1 SGHAT, CDR2 FQNNGV. The CDR3 spans 15 residues. V was clipped by 5 bases and J by 2 bases, with 16 bases between them. The CDR3 region has the DNA TGTGCCAGCAGCCAGGTCCGGGATAATCCCTACGAGCAGTACTTC. As protein: CASSQVRDNPYEQYF.

V and J are TRBV19 and TRBJ2-7; 15 bases agree with TRBD2. With V trimmed by 5 bases and J by 0 bases, 5 bases remained unmatched. This CDR3 region has 17 residues. CDR1 and CDR2 from the germline V gene are LNHDA and SQIVND (reference sequence). CDR3 protein: CASSGLAGGVGSYEQYF. The CDR3 DNA reads TGTGCCAGTAGTGGACTAGCGGGAGGGGTGGGCTCCTACGAGCAGTACTTC.

This chain joins TRBV7-9 and TRBJ2-1; 8 positions match TRBD2. Germline CDR1 SEHNR, CDR2 FQNEAQ (reference sequence). The CDR3 length is 19 residues. V was pared by 5 bases and J by 3 bases, with 18 bases of the junction left unmatched. For the CDR3, the DNA is TGTGCCAGCAGCCCCCGGGGGGGACTAGTCGGGAAGGGCTACAATGAGCAGTTCTTC. Protein product: CASSPRGGLVGKGYNEQFF.

The chain uses TRBV19 and TRBJ2-7; 7 nucleotides align to TRBD2. This CDR3 has 13 amino acids. The trim removed 1 base at V and 7 bases at J, leaving 4 bases unmatched. Germline assignment: CDR1 LNHDA and CDR2 SQIVND (reference sequence). The CDR3 loop reads CASSIGASGEQYF. In nucleotides, the CDR3 is TGTGCCAGTAGTATAGGGGCTAGCGGAGAGCAGTACTTC.

The V and J genes are TRBV6-1 and TRBJ2-2, with 9 positions matching TRBD2. The germline V gene has CDR1 MNHNS and CDR2 SASEGT. V shed 1 base, J shed 7 bases, and the junction held 13 bases outside the gene matches. The CDR3 is 18 residues long. CDR3 residues: CASSEVDLRVAGVGELFF. The CDR3 DNA is TGTGCCAGCAGTGAAGTGGACCTTCGGGTAGCGGGAGTCGGGGAGCTGTTTTTT.

The chain uses TRBV4-1 and TRBJ2-7; D possibly corresponds to TRBD1 (6 bases). V was clipped by 0 bases and J by 2 bases, with 11 bases between them. The CDR3 covers 15 residues. The germline V gene encodes CDR1 MGHRA and CDR2 YSYEKL. CDR3 DNA sequence: TGCGCCAGCAGCCAAGATCAGGGGTCCCCCTACGAGCAGTACTTC. It yields the protein CASSQDQGSPYEQYF.

The chain has TRBV7-8 and TRBJ1-5, with 7 bases that match TRBD1. The trim removed 0 bases at V and 6 bases at J, leaving 5 bases unmatched. The germline V gene encodes CDR1 SGHVS and CDR2 FQNEAQ. This CDR3 is built from 15 residues. The DNA for the CDR3 is TGTGCCAGCAGCTTAGCGTCAAGGGGGCTTCAGCCCCAGCATTTT. Its translation: CASSLASRGLQPQHF.

This rearrangement joins TRBV6-6 to TRBJ2-1, with D hard to call. Germline CDR1 reads MNHNY; CDR2 reads SVGAGI (reference sequence). V gave up 4 bases and J gave up 0 bases, with 10 bases separating them. The CDR3 loop spans 15 amino acids. The CDR3 DNA is TGTGCCAGCAGTTTCATGGAGTTCTCCTACAATGAGCAGTTCTTC. Translated: CASSFMEFSYNEQFF.

The rearrangement joins TRBV18 to TRBJ2-5; TRBD1 is a possible D gene (6 bases). CDR1 KGHSH and CDR2 LQKENI come from the germline V gene. The CDR3 spans 13 residues. V was pared by 6 bases and J by 3 bases, with 11 bases between. The CDR3 here is CASSPNREETQYF. The CDR3 nucleotides are TGTGCCAGCTCTCCCAACAGGGAAGAGACCCAGTACTTC.

The chain employs TRBV28 and TRBJ2-3, with D possibly TRBD2 on 6 matching bases. CDR3 length: 14 amino acids. Trimming took off 10 bases at V and 2 bases at J, with 16 bases between the two ends. Germline V gene sequence: CDR1 MDHEN, CDR2 SYDVKM. CDR3 DNA sequence: TGTGCCACCACCTGGGACTTACTCACAGATACGCAGTATTTT. Residues: CATTWDLLTDTQYF.

This clone was recorded once. CDR3 loop: CASSIVASGQVPSYEQYF. The CDR3 region has the DNA TGCGCCAGCAGCATCGTGGCTAGCGGGCAGGTACCTTCCTACGAGCAGTACTTC. V is TRBV4-1 and J is TRBJ2-7, with 8 nucleotides matching TRBD2. CDR3 size: 18 residues. The ends lost 5 bases at V and 1 base at J; junction bases unmatched: 16. Germline lookup yields CDR1 MGHRA and CDR2 YSYEKL.

The J gene is TRBJ2-7, the V gene TRBV9, with TRBD1 identical over 10 bases. This CDR3 is built from 15 residues. Germline assignment: CDR1 SGDLS and CDR2 YYNGEE. V was pared by 3 bases and J by 4 bases, with 7 bases of the junction left unmatched. The CDR3 reads CASSAGWTGGYEQYF. In nucleotides, the CDR3 is TGTGCCAGCAGCGCCGGGTGGACAGGGGGATACGAGCAGTACTTC. Complete variable domain (other parts from reference TRBV9 and TRBJ2-7): DSGVTQTPKHLITATGQRVTLRCSPRSGDLSVYWYQQSLDQGLQFLIQYYNGEERAKGNILERFSAQQFPDLHSELNLSSLELGDSALYFCASSAGWTGGYEQYFGPGTRLTVT.

The V call is TRBV7-2, the J call TRBJ2-3, with 12 nucleotides matching TRBD2. CDR3 length: 19 amino acids. Germline V CDR1 and CDR2: SGHTA, FQGNSA. Trimming took 1 base from V and 0 from J; bases not matched to a gene: 8. CDR3 coding DNA: TGTGCCAGCAGCTTAGTAGGGCTAGCGGGAGGGACTAGCACAGATACGCAGTATTTT. This sequence encodes CASSLVGLAGGTSTDTQYF.

V and J are TRBV5-5 and TRBJ2-2; 10 bases are shared with TRBD2. J was trimmed by 5 bases and V by 5 bases; bases with no gene match: 6. CDR1 SGHKS and CDR2 YYEKEE come from the germline V gene (reference sequence). The CDR3 totals 15 residues. CDR3 sequence (DNA): TGTGCCAGCAGTTTCCCTAGCGGGGGTACCGGGGAGCTGTTTTTT. Translation: CASSFPSGGTGELFF. Variable domain in full (rest from reference TRBV5-5 and TRBJ2-2): DAGVTQSPTHLIKTRGQQVTLRCSPISGHKSVSWYQQVLGQGPQFIFQYYEKEERGRGNFPDRFSARQFPNYSSELNVNALLLGDSALYLCASSFPSGGTGELFFGEGSRLTVL.

CDR3 nucleotide sequence: TGTGCCAGCAGCTTCGCAGCGGGAGGTTCCCACGAGCAGTACTTC. Residues: CASSFAAGGSHEQYF. The V gene is TRBV5-4, the J gene TRBJ2-7, with 9 bases fitting TRBD2. The V segment lost 2 bases and the J segment 5 bases; nucleotides outside the gene matches: 8. The CDR3 runs to 15 residues. Germline CDR1 SGHNT, CDR2 YYREEE (reference sequence).

The CDR3 loop reads CASSFPRAADYNEQFF. CDR3 nucleotide sequence: TGCGCCAGCAGCTTCCCTCGAGCGGCCGACTACAATGAGCAGTTCTTC. This chain joins TRBV5-1 and TRBJ2-1, with D perhaps matching TRBD2 (5 bases). V lost 2 bases and J 3 bases, leaving 15 bases between the germline ends. The CDR3 runs to 16 residues. Germline CDR1 is SGHRS and CDR2 is YFSETQ.

The chain links TRBV5-1 to TRBJ2-1, with 11 bases matching TRBD2. V dropped 0 bases and J dropped 9; count of bases not matched to a gene: 5. The CDR3 covers 15 residues. Germline V CDR1 and CDR2: SGHRS, YFSETQ. The CDR3 DNA is TGCGCCAGCAGCTTGGGGCTAGCGGGAGGAACTGAGCAGTTCTTC. It encodes CASSLGLAGGTEQFF.

The rearrangement joins TRBV6-1 to TRBJ2-3, with 10 bases identical to TRBD2. The trim removed 3 bases at V and 0 bases at J, leaving 6 bases unmatched. Germline CDR1 reads MNHNS; CDR2 reads SASEGT. This CDR3 contains 17 residues. The CDR3 sequence: CASSDSGRFTSTDTQYF. In nucleotides, the CDR3 is TGTGCCAGCAGTGATAGCGGGAGGTTTACTAGCACAGATACGCAGTATTTT.

The chain is built from TRBV30 and TRBJ2-1, with 9 bases identical to TRBD2. V dropped 1 base and J dropped 10; count of bases not matched to a gene: 5. The CDR3 loop spans 13 amino acids. Germline CDR1 GTSNPN, CDR2 SVGIG (reference sequence). The CDR3 here is CAWSGAGGGEQFF. Written as DNA, the CDR3 is TGTGCCTGGAGTGGAGCGGGAGGAGGCGAGCAGTTCTTC.

The chain has TRBV30 and TRBJ2-1, with 11 nucleotides matching TRBD2. Germline CDR1 GTSNPN, CDR2 SVGIG (reference sequence). The trim removed 5 bases at V and 7 bases at J, leaving 7 bases unmatched. The CDR3 loop spans 14 amino acids. The CDR3 protein is CAWAGASGRNEQFF. CDR3 coding DNA: TGTGCCTGGGCAGGGGCTAGCGGGAGGAATGAGCAGTTCTTC.

The chain links TRBV12-5 to TRBJ1-1, with D perhaps matching TRBD1 (5 bases). From germline, CDR1 is LGHNT and CDR2 FRNRAP. This CDR3 has 13 amino acids. V shed 3 bases and J shed 3 bases, with 8 bases lying between them. CDR3 nucleotide sequence: TGTGCTAGTGGTTTCAGGGCGGACACTGAAGCTTTCTTT. This sequence encodes CASGFRADTEAFF. The full variable domain, in which reference TRBV12-5 and TRBJ1-1 provide the parts outside the CDR3, is DARVTQTPRHKVTEMGQEVTMRCQPILGHNTVFWYRQTMMQGLELLAYFRNRAPLDDSGMPKDRFSAEMPDATLATLKIQPSEPRDSAVYFCASGFRADTEAFFGQGTRLTVV.

This sequence joins TRBV28 and TRBJ1-5; 7 bases align to TRBD1. The trim removed 10 bases at V and 4 bases at J, leaving 7 bases unmatched. The CDR3 consists of 13 residues. Germline CDR1 and CDR2: MDHEN and SYDVKM. Written as DNA, the CDR3 is TGTGCCACCCACAGGGGTCGTAATCAGCCCCAGCATTTT. Translation: CATHRGRNQPQHF.

The rearrangement joins TRBV28 to TRBJ2-2; a possible D gene is TRBD1 (5 bases). This CDR3 has 15 residues. V dropped 2 bases and J dropped 4 bases, with 11 bases sitting between them. Germline loops: CDR1 MDHEN, CDR2 SYDVKM. The CDR3, as DNA: TGTGCCAGCAGTTTACAGGGCCCCGGCACCGGGGAGCTGTTTTTT. It translates to CASSLQGPGTGELFF.

This chain joins TRBV28 and TRBJ2-5; maybe TRBD2 (5 bases). The CDR3 has 11 amino acids. Germline V gene lookup returns CDR1 MDHEN and CDR2 SYDVKM. Trimming shortened V by 7 bases and J by 7 bases, and 10 bases separated the two germline ends. The CDR3 sequence: CASKLAGTQYF. The CDR3, as DNA: TGTGCCAGCAAGCTGGCGGGGACCCAGTACTTC.

There are a few counts of this clone. V gene TRBV9 combines with J gene TRBJ1-2, with TRBD1 identical over 12 bases. V shed 3 bases and J 4 bases; nucleotides not matched to a gene: 13. The CDR3 consists of 18 residues. Germline CDR1 and CDR2: SGDLS and YYNGEE. DNA of the CDR3: TGTGCCAGCAGCGCTACACCGGGACAGGGGGCCTCCTTCTATGGCTACACCTTC. As protein: CASSATPGQGASFYGYTF.

This clone was seen a few times. CDR3 in DNA: TGTGCCAGCAGCTCACGACTAGGGCGGACCTACGAGCAGTACTTC. Amino acid sequence: CASSSRLGRTYEQYF. V gene TRBV11-2 combines with J gene TRBJ2-7; tentative D call: TRBD2 (6 bases). There are 15 residues in the CDR3. Between the trimmed V and J ends, which lost 4 bases and 2 bases, there was a span of 15 bases. CDR1 SGHAT and CDR2 FQNNGV come from the germline V gene.

This chain connects TRBV28 to TRBJ1-5; 7 nucleotides align to TRBD1. This CDR3 spans 15 amino acids. Germline loops: CDR1 MDHEN, CDR2 SYDVKM. The ends lost 5 bases at V and 6 bases at J; junction bases unmatched: 10. The CDR3 here is CASSHLSGGIQPQHF. DNA of the CDR3: TGTGCCAGCAGTCACCTGTCAGGGGGAATTCAGCCCCAGCATTTT.

The chain recombines TRBV6-5 with TRBJ1-1; D gene ambiguous. The CDR3 sequence is 15 residues long. The V end was cut by 0 bases, the J end by 1 base, with 9 bases between. Germline values: CDR1 MNHEY, CDR2 SVGAGI. Here the CDR3 reads CASSYSSSGNTEAFF. CDR3 bases: TGTGCCAGCAGTTACTCGTCTTCGGGGAACACTGAAGCTTTCTTT.

This rearrangement joins TRBV7-2 to TRBJ2-1, with D perhaps matching TRBD1 (7 bases). V lost 2 bases and J lost 7, with 18 bases in between. Germline CDR1 SGHTA, CDR2 FQGNSA. The CDR3 totals 16 residues. CDR3 in amino acids: CASSLSQWTGGNEQFF. The CDR3 bases are TGTGCCAGCAGCTTAAGCCAGTGGACAGGAGGGAATGAGCAGTTCTTC.